The 26 T cell receptor beta chains reported below all come from one sample, sequenced in a study of control samples from healthy donors and cancer patients (dated by TCRdb to 2018 to 2020). Libraries were made using the immunoSEQ multiplex PCR assay. In TCRdb, the immuneACCESS table is reduced to in-frame sequences with V and J assigned. These tables do not hold every clone; where another copy was compared, an unresolved V gene accounts for under half, and the others remain unexplained. This sample holds approximately 50,000 clones; roughly 86% were observed only once. 10% to 15% of the sample is in the top ten clones. Sequencing was done on a sample of PBMCs. Receptor source: a woman aged 55-69 years with lung cancer.

V is TRBV30 and J is TRBJ2-5; D may be TRBD1 (6 bases). CDR1 and CDR2 from the germline V gene are GTSNPN and SVGIG (reference sequence). CDR3 length: 14 residues. The V end lost 1 base, the J end lost 0 bases, and 9 bases lay between the germline ends. CDR3 DNA sequence: TGTGCCTGGAGTGCAGGGGCTCACCAAGAGACCCAGTACTTC. It translates to CAWSAGAHQETQYF.

CDR3 DNA: TGTGCCAGCAGCAAAGGGGCAGCGGGATTTTACGAGCAGTACTTC. Its protein product is CASSKGAAGFYEQYF. V usage is TRBV21-1 and J usage is TRBJ2-7; TRBD2 is the table's D call and was not checked against the DNA. TRBV21-1 is a listed pseudogene. There are 15 residues in the CDR3.

This clone appeared a few times. The chain has TRBV28 and TRBJ2-3; D might be TRBD1 (5 bases). The CDR3 length is 15 residues. Germline loops: CDR1 MDHEN, CDR2 SYDVKM. The V end lost 4 bases, the J end lost 3 bases, and 14 bases lay between the germline ends. The CDR3 DNA reads as TGTGCCAGCAGTTCTAAGGGGTTAGGGACAGATACGCAGTATTTT. This encodes CASSSKGLGTDTQYF.

The chain recombines TRBV7-9 with TRBJ1-2; D may be TRBD1 (6 bases). The CDR3 loop spans 16 amino acids. Trimming removed 10 bases at V and 2 bases at J, with 23 bases between. The germline V gene has CDR1 SEHNR and CDR2 FQNEAQ (reference sequence). Here the CDR3 DNA reads TGTGCCACCCCAAATCCGGGGGCGGTATTAAACTATGGCTACACCTTC. Translation: CATPNPGAVLNYGYTF.

V and J are TRBV5-1 and TRBJ2-7; D not resolved. V lost 0 bases to trimming and J lost 2 bases, with 0 bases between them. CDR1 is SGHRS and CDR2 is YFSETQ in the germline V gene. This CDR3 is 11 amino acids long. The CDR3 bases are TGCGCCAGCAGCTTGGCCTACGAGCAGTACTTC. Translation gives CASSLAYEQYF.

The V call is TRBV3-1 (or the pseudogene TRBV3-2), the J call TRBJ1-3; no firm D call. V lost 0 bases, J lost 4 bases, and 13 bases lay in between. Germline V gene sequence: CDR1 LGHDT, CDR2 YNNKEL (reference sequence). This CDR3 has 16 amino acids. CDR3 sequence reads: CASSQDIGLRGNTIYF. CDR3 in DNA: TGTGCCAGCAGCCAAGATATCGGCCTCAGAGGAAACACCATATATTTT.

The chain combines TRBV11-3 with TRBJ1-1; D unclear. Germline lookup yields CDR1 SGHNT and CDR2 YENEEA. The V end lost 3 bases, the J end lost 1 base, and 6 bases lay between the germline ends. The CDR3 sequence is 13 residues long. DNA for the CDR3: TGTGCCAGCAGCTTTCGGGGGAACACTGAAGCTTTCTTT. It translates to CASSFRGNTEAFF.

This clone was observed a few times. The chain is built from TRBV3-1 (or the pseudogene TRBV3-2) and TRBJ1-2; tentative D call: TRBD1 (5 bases). This CDR3 comprises 15 residues. CDR1 LGHDT and CDR2 YNNKEL come from the germline V gene (reference sequence). Trimming stripped 4 bases from V and 3 bases from J, with 15 bases between. CDR3 residues: CASSRRGSEDYGYTF. The CDR3 DNA follows: TGTGCCAGCAGCCGCCGGGGGTCGGAAGACTATGGCTACACCTTC.

The V gene is TRBV5-4, the J gene TRBJ2-7; D is possibly TRBD1 (5 bases). The CDR3 length is 15 residues. Germline CDR1 and CDR2: SGHNT and YYREEE (reference sequence). Trimming removed 0 bases at V and 3 bases at J, with 13 bases between. The CDR3 reads CASSLGQGQRYEQYF. CDR3 nucleotide sequence: TGTGCCAGCAGCTTGGGGCAGGGCCAGCGCTACGAGCAGTACTTC. Looking up the rest from reference TRBV5-4 and TRBJ2-7 gives the full variable domain: ETGVTQSPTHLIKTRGQQVTLRCSSQSGHNTVSWYQQALGQGPQFIFQYYREEENGRGNFPPRFSGLQFPNYSSELNVNALELDDSALYLCASSLGQGQRYEQYFGPGTRLTVT.

The chain employs TRBV7-2 and TRBJ1-5; 7 bases fit TRBD1. The ends lost 5 bases at V and 7 bases at J; junction bases unmatched: 5. CDR1 and CDR2 (germline): SGHTA, FQGNSA. The CDR3 sequence is 13 residues long. DNA for the CDR3: TGTGCCAGCAGCCCGGGACAGCGGCAGCCCCAGCATTTT. Its translation: CASSPGQRQPQHF.

The V call is TRBV3-1 (or the pseudogene TRBV3-2), the J call TRBJ1-2; 8 bases agree with TRBD1. Germline CDR1 reads LGHDT; CDR2 reads YNNKEL (reference sequence). This CDR3 is 15 amino acids long. The ends lost 1 base at V and 3 bases at J; junction bases unmatched: 4. The CDR3 sequence: CASSQGSGQDYGYTF. In nucleotides, the CDR3 is TGTGCCAGCAGCCAAGGGTCGGGACAGGACTATGGCTACACCTTC.

The chain combines TRBV7-3 with TRBJ2-3; a weak D match, TRBD2 (5 bases). There are 17 residues in the CDR3. Germline V gene sequence: CDR1 SGHTA, CDR2 FQGTGA. V dropped 5 bases and J dropped 4 bases, with 22 bases sitting between them. CDR3 region: CASSPTRLATPADTQYF. The CDR3 DNA reads TGTGCCAGCAGCCCCACGCGGCTAGCCACTCCCGCAGATACGCAGTATTTT.

The chain uses TRBV2 and TRBJ1-2; TRBD1 aligns across 7 bases. The ends lost 8 bases at V and 3 bases at J; junction bases unmatched: 9. The CDR3 runs to 14 residues. Per germline, CDR1 SNHLY and CDR2 FYNNEI. CDR3 residues: CASGSDREDYGYTF. In DNA form, the CDR3 reads TGTGCCAGCGGGAGTGACAGGGAGGACTATGGCTACACCTTC.

V usage is TRBV18 and J usage is TRBJ1-2; no clear D. CDR1 is KGHSH and CDR2 is LQKENI in the germline V gene. V lost 2 bases and J 4 bases, leaving 8 bases between the germline ends. The CDR3 extends over 13 amino acids. DNA of the CDR3: TGTGCCAGCTCACCAGATGAAGCCTATGGCTACACCTTC. Protein: CASSPDEAYGYTF.

This chain connects TRBV12-3 or TRBV12-4 to TRBJ1-1; D not certain. CDR3 length: 12 residues. The V end lost 6 bases, the J end lost 1 base, and 6 bases lay between the germline ends. CDR3 in amino acids: CASRITNTEAFF. For the CDR3, the DNA is TGTGCCAGCAGGATAACGAACACTGAAGCTTTCTTT.

This chain joins TRBV7-9 and TRBJ2-3, with a tentative D call TRBD2 (5 bases). The CDR3 is 15 amino acids. Germline assignment: CDR1 SEHNR and CDR2 FQNEAQ (reference sequence). Deletions cut 5 bases from V and 1 base from J, with 13 bases between. The CDR3 region is CASSQAADRTDTQYF. The CDR3 coding sequence is TGTGCCAGCAGCCAGGCAGCGGACCGCACAGATACGCAGTATTTT.

The chain combines TRBV4-2 with TRBJ1-6; D not resolved. The CDR3 consists of 14 residues. Germline V gene sequence: CDR1 LGHNA, CDR2 YNFKEQ. V was pared by 0 bases and J by 8 bases, with 8 bases between. Here the CDR3 reads CASSQESQDSPLHF. DNA of the CDR3: TGTGCCAGCAGCCAAGAAAGCCAAGATTCACCCCTCCACTTT.

V gene TRBV5-8 combines with J gene TRBJ1-6; D gene unclear. CDR3 length: 14 residues. CDR1 and CDR2 from the germline V gene are SGHTS and YDEGEE. The germline V and J ends were trimmed by 1 base and 8 bases, with 10 bases remaining between them. The CDR3 DNA reads as TGTGCCAGCAGCTTGAATCCCCCCTATTCACCCCTCCACTTT. Translated, it gives CASSLNPPYSPLHF.

In this sample, this clone turned up a few times. The rearrangement uses TRBV2 and TRBJ1-3; 8 bases align to TRBD1. CDR3 length equals 15 residues. The germline V gene has CDR1 SNHLY and CDR2 FYNNEI. Trimming cost V 5 bases and J 2 bases; bases outside gene matches: 5. CDR3 region: CASSSDRVPGNTIYF. The CDR3 DNA reads TGTGCCAGCAGTTCGGACAGGGTCCCTGGAAACACCATATATTTT.

The genes are TRBV5-6 and TRBJ2-2, with TRBD1 as a possible D gene (5 bases). CDR3 size: 15 residues. CDR1 SGHDT and CDR2 YYEEEE come from the germline V gene. V dropped 4 bases and J dropped 7 bases, with 17 bases sitting between them. CDR3 region: CASSHTETRGGELFF. CDR3 in DNA: TGTGCCAGCAGCCATACGGAGACAAGGGGCGGGGAGCTGTTTTTT.

V is TRBV6-5 and J is TRBJ1-5; 7 bases align to TRBD1. The CDR3 length is 14 residues. Trimming at V came to 7 bases and at J to 3 bases, leaving 6 bases not matched to a gene. The V gene's germline CDR1 is MNHEY and CDR2 SVGAGI. The CDR3 region has the DNA TGTGCCAGCAATTTAGACAGGGTCAATCAGCCCCAGCATTTT. Protein product: CASNLDRVNQPQHF.

The chain is built from TRBV2 and TRBJ1-1, with 9 bases aligning to TRBD1. V lost 6 bases and J lost 6; bases outside the gene matches: 11. Germline loops: CDR1 SNHLY, CDR2 FYNNEI. The CDR3 is 15 residues long. The CDR3 sequence is CASRDNRGLTPEAFF. In DNA, the CDR3 is TGTGCCAGCAGGGATAACAGGGGGCTGACCCCTGAAGCTTTCTTT.

The chain couples TRBV11-2 to TRBJ1-1; D possibly corresponds to TRBD1 (5 bases). Trimming pared 2 bases from V and 0 bases from J, leaving 7 bases between. This CDR3 is 14 amino acids long. Germline loops: CDR1 SGHAT, CDR2 FQNNGV. In DNA form, the CDR3 reads TGTGCCAGCAGCTTAACAGGAATGAACACTGAAGCTTTCTTT. This translates into CASSLTGMNTEAFF. The full variable domain, completed using reference TRBV11-2 and TRBJ1-1, is EAGVAQSPRYKIIEKRQSVAFWCNPISGHATLYWYQQILGQGPKLLIQFQNNGVVDDSQLPKDRFSAERLKGVDSTLKIQPAKLEDSAVYLCASSLTGMNTEAFFGQGTRLTVV.

CDR3 protein: CASSSQQGAYSPLHF. Written as DNA, the CDR3 is TGCGCCAGCAGCTCCCAGCAGGGGGCATATTCACCCCTCCACTTT. The chain couples TRBV5-1 to TRBJ1-6; 8 nucleotides line up with TRBD1. CDR3 size: 15 residues. Germline V CDR1 and CDR2: SGHRS, YFSETQ. V shed 3 bases, J shed 8 bases, and the junction held 7 bases outside the gene matches.

The genes are TRBV4-1 and TRBJ2-5; TRBD1 matches at 7 bases. J was trimmed by 5 bases and V by 0 bases; bases with no gene match: 9. This CDR3 has 16 amino acids. Germline V CDR1 and CDR2: MGHRA, YSYEKL. CDR3 region: CASSQDGLTGRETQYF. In DNA, the CDR3 is TGCGCCAGCAGCCAAGATGGCCTGACAGGGCGGGAGACCCAGTACTTC.

The genes are TRBV6-1 and TRBJ1-3; D is unclear. There are 16 residues in the CDR3. V lost 4 bases and J 0 bases, leaving 13 bases between the germline ends. Germline CDR1 and CDR2: MNHNS and SASEGT. The CDR3 sequence is CASSANTAVSGNTIYF. CDR3 DNA: TGTGCCAGCAGTGCCAATACAGCAGTCTCTGGAAACACCATATATTTT.